This T cell receptor beta chain was identified during a study of blood T cell repertoires in COVID-19. The CDR3 loop spans 15 amino acids. Germline V gene lookup returns CDR1 SNHLY and CDR2 FYNNEI. V was cut by 4 bases and J by 4 bases, with 17 bases left in between. Under the authors' procedure: The authors estimated nucleated cell counts from reference gene primer amplification. Sequencing used immunoSEQ multiplex PCR; TCRdb keeps in-frame clones, though not all of them. The D gene and trimming were derived from the DNA, and the V and J assignments and clone size from that table. Of some 150,000 clones listed, approximately 91% are singletons.

The sequence came from a woman aged 18-29 years who had recovered from COVID-19. V gene TRBV2 combines with J gene TRBJ2-7, with D possibly TRBD2 on 5 matching bases. Sequenced input: PBMCs or T cells enriched from blood (not recorded which). CDR3 sequence: CASSVTREPSYEQYF. The CDR3 DNA follows: TGTGCCAGCAGTGTTACGAGGGAGCCCTCTTACGAGCAGTACTTC. Full variable domain (remainder filled in from reference TRBV2 and TRBJ2-7): EPEVTQTPSHQVTQMGQEVILRCVPISNHLYFYWYRQILGQKVEFLVSFYNNEISEKSEIFDDQFSVERPDGSNFTLKIRSTKLEDSAMYFCASSVTREPSYEQYFGPGTRLTVT.